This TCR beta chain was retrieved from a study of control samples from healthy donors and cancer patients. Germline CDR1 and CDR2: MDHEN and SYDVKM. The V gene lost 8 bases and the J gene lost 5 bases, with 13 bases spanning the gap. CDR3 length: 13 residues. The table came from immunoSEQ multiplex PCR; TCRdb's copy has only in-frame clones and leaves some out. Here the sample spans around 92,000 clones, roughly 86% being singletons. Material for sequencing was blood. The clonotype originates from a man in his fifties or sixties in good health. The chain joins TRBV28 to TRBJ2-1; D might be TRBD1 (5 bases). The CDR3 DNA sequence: TGTGCCAGCGGGTCGCAGGGAAACAATGAGCAGTTCTTC. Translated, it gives CASGSQGNNEQFF.